This T cell receptor beta chain originates from a study of blood T cell repertoires in COVID-19. For the study at large: Acute and convalescent COVID-19 samples came from the United States, Italy and Spain. Sources were T cells, B-cell-depleted T cells, or PBMCs; the material itself was cDNA or gDNA.

As processed by the authors: Cell counts per sample came from amplifying reference gene primers. Method: immunoSEQ multiplex PCR; TCRdb's copy keeps in-frame clones and lacks some. The V and J calls and the clone size are those of that table, but D and trimming were determined from the DNA. Found here are around 250,000 clones, about four fifths of them singletons; the top ten hold about 4.2%. With V trimmed by 5 bases and J by 8 bases, 7 bases remained unmatched. Germline V gives CDR1 LGHDT, CDR2 YNNKEL (reference sequence). The CDR3 spans 15 residues. Sequencing used peripheral blood. The TCR comes from a man aged 50-59 years with active or convalescent COVID-19. The chain uses TRBV3-1 (or the pseudogene TRBV3-2) and TRBJ1-4, with TRBD1 identical over 11 bases. The CDR3 nucleotides read TGTGCCAGCAGCGTTAGGACAGGGGGCGGGGAAAAACTGTTTTTT. Amino acid sequence: CASSVRTGGGEKLFF.